This TCR beta chain came from a study of cytomegalovirus exposure and HLA in healthy donors. Study in general: The early release's HLA-typed donors yielded 65 million to 85 million unique TCRs. Points from the study as a whole: Most TCR beta V segments were productive about 90% or about 30% of the time in an earlier analysis. A missense DCLRE1C variant was associated with V- and J-gene trimming of TCR beta chains in a later analysis, and an independent cohort replicated the association.

Germline CDR1 and CDR2: MGHRA and YSYEKL. Unmatched junction bases numbered 8, after V lost 4 bases and J lost 2 bases. CDR3 length equals 15 residues. For this clone: Its specificity is not known.

PCR amplification relied on 60 Vbeta primers (plus 13 Jbeta primers). The data were produced by immunoSEQ multiplex PCR, yet TCRdb's version contains in-frame clones alone and is incomplete. This sample contains some 80,000 clones. All donors participated as healthy donors of bone marrow. Material: PBMCs. This chain joins TRBV4-1 and TRBJ2-7, with 7 bases fitting TRBD1. The clonotype was recovered from a woman aged 30 to 39 in good health and CMV-seronegative. The CDR3 sequence: CASSLHGTDTYEQYF. The CDR3 DNA is TGCGCCAGCAGCCTCCACGGGACAGATACCTACGAGCAGTACTTC.